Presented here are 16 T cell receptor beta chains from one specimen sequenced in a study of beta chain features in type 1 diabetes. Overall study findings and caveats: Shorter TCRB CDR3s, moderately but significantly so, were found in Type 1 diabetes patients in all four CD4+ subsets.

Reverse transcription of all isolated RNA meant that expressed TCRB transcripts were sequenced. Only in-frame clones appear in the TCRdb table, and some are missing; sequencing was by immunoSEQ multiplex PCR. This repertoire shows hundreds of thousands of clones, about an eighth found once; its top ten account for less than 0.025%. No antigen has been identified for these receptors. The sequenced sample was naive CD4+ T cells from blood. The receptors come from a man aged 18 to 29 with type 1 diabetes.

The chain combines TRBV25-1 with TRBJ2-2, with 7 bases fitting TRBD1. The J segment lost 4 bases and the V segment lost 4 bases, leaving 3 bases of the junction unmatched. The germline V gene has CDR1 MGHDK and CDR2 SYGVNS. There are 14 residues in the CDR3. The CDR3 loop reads CASSGQGFTGELFF. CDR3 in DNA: TGTGCCAGCAGTGGACAGGGTTTCACCGGGGAGCTGTTTTTT.

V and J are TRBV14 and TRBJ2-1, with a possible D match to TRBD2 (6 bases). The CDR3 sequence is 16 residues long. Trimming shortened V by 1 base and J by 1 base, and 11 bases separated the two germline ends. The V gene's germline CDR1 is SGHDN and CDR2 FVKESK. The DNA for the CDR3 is TGTGCCAGCAGCCAAGGATCGAGCGGGTCCTACAATGAGCAGTTCTTC. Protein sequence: CASSQGSSGSYNEQFF.

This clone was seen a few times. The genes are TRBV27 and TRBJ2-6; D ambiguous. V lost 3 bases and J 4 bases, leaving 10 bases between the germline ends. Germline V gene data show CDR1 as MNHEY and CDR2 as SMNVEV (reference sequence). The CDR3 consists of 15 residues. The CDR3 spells CASSLATTGANVLTF. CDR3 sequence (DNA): TGTGCCAGCAGTTTGGCTACTACCGGGGCCAACGTCCTGACTTTC. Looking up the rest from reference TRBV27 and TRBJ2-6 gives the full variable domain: EAQVTQNPRYLITVTGKKLTVTCSQNMNHEYMSWYRQDPGLGLRQIYYSMNVEVTDKGDVPEGYKVSRKEKRNFPLILESPSPNQTSLYFCASSLATTGANVLTFGAGSRLTVL.

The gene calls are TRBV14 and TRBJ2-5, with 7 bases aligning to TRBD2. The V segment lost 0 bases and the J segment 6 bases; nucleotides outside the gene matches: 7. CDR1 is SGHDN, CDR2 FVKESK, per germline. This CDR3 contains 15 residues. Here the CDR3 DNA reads TGTGCCAGCAGCCAAGAAACCAGCGGGGATAAGACCCAGTACTTC. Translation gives CASSQETSGDKTQYF.

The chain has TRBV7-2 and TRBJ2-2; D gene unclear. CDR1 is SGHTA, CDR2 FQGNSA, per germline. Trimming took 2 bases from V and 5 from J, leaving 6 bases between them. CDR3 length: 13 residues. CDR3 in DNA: TGTGCCAGCAGCTTATTGCGGACCGGGGAGCTGTTTTTT. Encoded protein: CASSLLRTGELFF.

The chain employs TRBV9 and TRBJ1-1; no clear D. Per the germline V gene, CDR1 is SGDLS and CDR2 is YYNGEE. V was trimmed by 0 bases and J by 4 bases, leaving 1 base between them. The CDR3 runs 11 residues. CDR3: CASSVATEAFF. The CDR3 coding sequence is TGTGCCAGCAGCGTAGCCACTGAAGCTTTCTTT.

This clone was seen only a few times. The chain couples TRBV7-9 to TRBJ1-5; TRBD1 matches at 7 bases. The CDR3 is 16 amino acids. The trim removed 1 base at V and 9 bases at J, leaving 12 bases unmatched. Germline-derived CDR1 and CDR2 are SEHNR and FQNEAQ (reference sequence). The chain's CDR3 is CASSLETGSSLRPQHF. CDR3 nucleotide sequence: TGTGCCAGCAGCTTAGAGACAGGGTCGTCCTTACGGCCCCAGCATTTT.

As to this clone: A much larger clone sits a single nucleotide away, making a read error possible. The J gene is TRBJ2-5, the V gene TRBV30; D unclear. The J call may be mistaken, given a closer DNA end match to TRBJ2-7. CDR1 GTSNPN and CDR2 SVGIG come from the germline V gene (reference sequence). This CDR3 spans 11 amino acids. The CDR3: CAWSRSYEQYF. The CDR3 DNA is TGTGCCTGGAGTCGGTCCTACGAGCAGTACTTC.

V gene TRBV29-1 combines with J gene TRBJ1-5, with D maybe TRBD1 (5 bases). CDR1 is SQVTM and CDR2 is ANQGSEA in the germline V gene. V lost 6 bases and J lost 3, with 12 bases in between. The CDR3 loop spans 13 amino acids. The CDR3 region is CSVQPGANQPQHF. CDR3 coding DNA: TGCAGCGTCCAGCCCGGGGCCAATCAGCCCCAGCATTTT. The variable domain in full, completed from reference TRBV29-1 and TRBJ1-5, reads SAVISQKPSRDICQRGTSLTIQCQVDSQVTMMFWYRQQPGQSLTLIATANQGSEATYESGFVIDKFPISRPNLTFSTLTVSNMSPEDSSIYLCSVQPGANQPQHFGDGTRLSIL.

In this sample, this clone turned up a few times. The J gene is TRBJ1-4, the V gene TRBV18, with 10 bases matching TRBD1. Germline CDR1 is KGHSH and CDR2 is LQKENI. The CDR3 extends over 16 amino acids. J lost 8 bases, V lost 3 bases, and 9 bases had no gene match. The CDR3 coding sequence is TGTGCCAGCTCACCTTTCCGGGACAGGGGTGGAGAAAAACTGTTTTTT. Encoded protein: CASSPFRDRGGEKLFF.

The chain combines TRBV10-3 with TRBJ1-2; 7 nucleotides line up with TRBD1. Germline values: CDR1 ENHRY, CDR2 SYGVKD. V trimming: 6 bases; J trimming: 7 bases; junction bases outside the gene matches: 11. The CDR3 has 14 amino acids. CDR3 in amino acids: CAISAGTEVSGYTF. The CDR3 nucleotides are TGTGCCATCAGCGCCGGGACAGAAGTAAGTGGCTACACCTTC.

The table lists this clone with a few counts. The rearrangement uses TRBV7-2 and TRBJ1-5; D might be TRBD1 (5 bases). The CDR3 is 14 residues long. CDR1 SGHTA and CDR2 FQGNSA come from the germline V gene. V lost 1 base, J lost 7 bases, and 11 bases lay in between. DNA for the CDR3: TGTGCCAGCAGCTTAGTTATGGGGGACCAGCCCCAGCATTTT. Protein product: CASSLVMGDQPQHF.

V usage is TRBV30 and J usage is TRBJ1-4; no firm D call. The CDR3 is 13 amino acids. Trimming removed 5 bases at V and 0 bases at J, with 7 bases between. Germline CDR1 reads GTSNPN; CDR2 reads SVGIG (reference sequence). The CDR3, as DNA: TGTGCCTGGTCAGGTACAACTAATGAAAAACTGTTTTTT. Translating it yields CAWSGTTNEKLFF.

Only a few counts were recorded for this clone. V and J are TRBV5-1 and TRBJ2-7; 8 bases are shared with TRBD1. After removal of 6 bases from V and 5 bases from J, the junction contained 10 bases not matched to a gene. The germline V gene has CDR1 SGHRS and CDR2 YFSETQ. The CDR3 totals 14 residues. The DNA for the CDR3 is TGCGCCAGCAAAGAGGGGACAGGACGGGACGAGCAGTACTTC. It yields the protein CASKEGTGRDEQYF.

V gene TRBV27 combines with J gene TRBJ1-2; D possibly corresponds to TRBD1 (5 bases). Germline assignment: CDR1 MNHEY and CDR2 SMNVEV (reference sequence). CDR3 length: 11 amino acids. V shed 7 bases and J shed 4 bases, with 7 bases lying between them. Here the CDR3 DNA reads TGTGCCAGCAAGGGGTTCTATGGCTACACCTTC. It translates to CASKGFYGYTF.

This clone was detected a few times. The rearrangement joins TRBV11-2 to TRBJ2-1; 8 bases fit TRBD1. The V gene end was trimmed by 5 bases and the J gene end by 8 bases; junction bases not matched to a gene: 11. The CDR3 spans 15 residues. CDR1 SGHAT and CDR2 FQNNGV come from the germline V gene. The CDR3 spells CASSVDRVIIDEQFF. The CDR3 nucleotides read TGTGCCAGCAGCGTGGACAGGGTGATTATCGATGAGCAGTTCTTC.